This TCR beta chain was sequenced for a study of cytomegalovirus exposure and HLA in healthy donors. This clone was seen only a few times. Trimming stripped 6 bases from V and 2 bases from J, with 11 bases between. The CDR3 totals 14 residues. Germline loops: CDR1 KGHSH, CDR2 LQKENI. A multiplex PCR was run with 60 Vbeta primers and 13 Jbeta primers. Sequencing used immunoSEQ multiplex PCR; TCRdb keeps in-frame clones, though not all of them. The table shows some 30,000 clones, with 44% occurring only once. The sample was PBMCs. This chain links TRBV18 with TRBJ1-3; no definite D call. The origin of this receptor is a woman between 50 and 59 years old in good health and CMV-seronegative. The CDR3 loop is CASSFTATGNTIYF. The CDR3 DNA follows: TGTGCCAGCTCCTTTACAGCCACTGGAAACACCATATATTTT.